Below, 17 T cell receptor beta chains from the same sample are listed, as sequenced in a study of blood T cell repertoires in COVID-19. Some clones are missing from TCRdb's copy, which holds only in-frame ones; the method was immunoSEQ multiplex PCR. Here the sample spans 290,000 or so clones, about 85% being singletons. Sample: peripheral blood. The origin of the receptors is a man between 18 and 29 years old with active or convalescent COVID-19.

The gene calls are TRBV6-6 and TRBJ1-2; no reliable D call. Germline lookup yields CDR1 MNHNY and CDR2 SVGAGI (reference sequence). The ends were cut back, 0 bases at V and 6 bases at J, with 14 bases in the middle. The length of the CDR3 is 15 residues. The CDR3 loop is CASSYSNKERDGYTF. The CDR3 nucleotides are TGTGCCAGCAGTTACTCGAACAAGGAGCGTGATGGCTACACCTTC.

This chain uses TRBV19 with TRBJ1-2, with D maybe TRBD1 (5 bases). The V end was cut by 7 bases, the J end by 6 bases, with 24 bases between. The germline V gene encodes CDR1 LNHDA and CDR2 SQIVND (reference sequence). This CDR3 comprises 16 residues. Here the CDR3 reads CASTPNDRLLLHGYTF. The CDR3 coding sequence is TGTGCCAGTACCCCTAATGACAGATTGTTACTCCATGGCTACACCTTC. Full variable domain (missing parts from reference TRBV19 and TRBJ1-2): DGGITQSPKYLFRKEGQNVTLSCEQNLNHDAMYWYRQDPGQGLRLIYYSQIVNDFQKGDIAEGYSVSREKKESFPLTVTSAQKNPTAFYLCASTPNDRLLLHGYTFGSGTRLTVV.

The chain carries TRBV3-1 (or the pseudogene TRBV3-2) and TRBJ2-7; 11 bases line up with TRBD2. J gave up 9 bases and V 3 bases, and 7 bases lay outside the gene matches. The germline V gene encodes CDR1 LGHDT and CDR2 YNNKEL (reference sequence). This CDR3 contains 14 residues. The CDR3 DNA follows: TGTGCCAGCAGCCAGGGGACTAGCGGCGGGGCGCAGTACTTC. It codes for CASSQGTSGGAQYF.

The chain is built from TRBV18 and TRBJ2-3; 7 positions agree with TRBD1. The CDR3 sequence is 14 residues long. Germline CDR1 reads KGHSH; CDR2 reads LQKENI. After removal of 5 bases from V and 4 bases from J, the junction contained 6 bases not matched to a gene. The CDR3 DNA reads TGTGCCAGCTCAACGACAGGGACGCCAGATACGCAGTATTTT. This codes for CASSTTGTPDTQYF.

This clone was detected a few times. The rearrangement uses TRBV18 and TRBJ1-4; no clear D. CDR3 length: 13 amino acids. From germline, CDR1 is KGHSH and CDR2 LQKENI. The germline V and J ends were trimmed by 5 bases and 7 bases, with 11 bases remaining between them. The CDR3 region has the DNA TGTGCCAGCTCAGGCGGGCGCCTTGAAAAACTGTTTTTT. It translates to CASSGGRLEKLFF.

The rearrangement joins TRBV10-3 to TRBJ1-6; weak D call: TRBD1 (6 bases). The CDR3 runs to 14 residues. The V gene's germline CDR1 is ENHRY and CDR2 SYGVKD. V was cut by 5 bases and J by 9 bases, with 14 bases left in between. This CDR3 reads CAISQGQESSPLHF. The DNA of the CDR3 is TGTGCCATCAGTCAGGGACAAGAAAGTTCACCCCTCCACTTT.

With respect to this clone: At one end, the junction sequence differs from germline, possibly due to a read error. The V and J genes are TRBV4-1 and TRBJ2-5, with TRBD2 matching 13 bases. Germline CDR1 MGHRA, CDR2 YSYEKL. CDR3 length: 16 amino acids. The CDR3 DNA sequence: TGCGCCAGCAGCCAAGAGGTGGGACTAGCGGGACGGATTGTGAACTTC. Protein sequence: CASSQEVGLAGRIVNF.

The chain is built from TRBV27 and TRBJ2-2; TRBD2 matches at 11 bases. V gave up 2 bases and J gave up 2 bases; unmatched junction bases: 19. Germline CDR1 reads MNHEY; CDR2 reads SMNVEV (reference sequence). There are 22 residues in the CDR3. CDR3 protein: CASSLRAPQGRTSGRNTGELFF. Here the CDR3 DNA reads TGTGCCAGCAGTTTAAGGGCCCCCCAGGGCAGGACTAGCGGGCGTAACACCGGGGAGCTGTTTTTT.

V and J are TRBV9 and TRBJ1-5; 9 positions agree with TRBD1. There are 15 residues in the CDR3. The germline CDR1 and CDR2 sequences are SGDLS and YYNGEE. After removal of 3 bases from V and 6 bases from J, the junction contained 7 bases not matched to a gene. This chain's CDR3 is CASSGGTGTGQPQHF. The CDR3, as DNA: TGTGCCAGCAGCGGAGGGACAGGGACGGGTCAGCCCCAGCATTTT.

This clone was seen a handful of times. This chain joins TRBV25-1 and TRBJ2-1; TRBD1 aligns across 8 bases. Germline CDR1 reads MGHDK; CDR2 reads SYGVNS. The CDR3 is made up of 15 amino acids. The V gene end was trimmed by 2 bases and the J gene end by 8 bases; junction bases not matched to a gene: 8. This chain's CDR3 is CASSEPRTGRYEQFF. The CDR3 nucleotides are TGTGCCAGCAGTGAACCGCGGACAGGGCGATATGAGCAGTTCTTC.

The chain is built from TRBV7-9 and TRBJ2-3, with 11 nucleotides matching TRBD2. The CDR3 is made up of 16 amino acids. Germline-derived CDR1 and CDR2 are SEHNR and FQNEAQ (reference sequence). V gave up 5 bases and J gave up 4 bases; unmatched junction bases: 8. The CDR3 spells CASSQSSGGPADTQYF. The CDR3 DNA reads TGTGCCAGCAGCCAGTCTAGCGGGGGGCCCGCAGATACGCAGTATTTT.

V usage is TRBV6-5 and J usage is TRBJ1-2, with D perhaps TRBD1 (6 bases). The CDR3 covers 14 residues. Per germline, CDR1 MNHEY and CDR2 SVGAGI. Between the trimmed V and J ends, which lost 5 bases and 0 bases, there was a span of 10 bases. CDR3 amino acids: CASSHRTANYGYTF. In nucleotides, the CDR3 is TGTGCCAGCAGTCATCGGACAGCTAACTATGGCTACACCTTC.

In DNA form, the CDR3 reads TGCGCCAGCAGTGAGTCGTCCCGGGACGGAGGGAATGAGCAGTTCTTC. Translation gives CASSESSRDGGNEQFF. V gene TRBV10-1 combines with J gene TRBJ2-1; D perhaps matches TRBD2 (6 bases). Germline V gene sequence: CDR1 WNHNN, CDR2 SYGVQD (reference sequence). V was trimmed by 0 bases and J by 7 bases, leaving 16 bases between them. The CDR3 consists of 16 residues.

V is TRBV5-1 and J is TRBJ2-2, with unresolved D. Per the germline V gene, CDR1 is SGHRS and CDR2 is YFSETQ. V was trimmed by 0 bases and J by 0 bases, leaving 6 bases between them. The CDR3 is made up of 15 amino acids. CDR3 amino acids: CASSLENTNTGELFF. DNA of the CDR3: TGCGCCAGCAGCTTGGAAAACACGAACACCGGGGAGCTGTTTTTT.

The V call is TRBV6-5, the J call TRBJ1-2; no definite D call. Trimming stripped 8 bases from V and 4 bases from J, with 11 bases between. The V gene's germline CDR1 is MNHEY and CDR2 SVGAGI. CDR3 length equals 12 residues. CDR3 sequence (DNA): TGTGCCAGCTCCCTGGGAGGCTATGGCTACACCTTC. Translation: CASSLGGYGYTF.

This clone was counted once. The chain recombines TRBV18 with TRBJ2-1, with D possibly matching TRBD1 (6 bases). Trimming took off 0 bases at V and 9 bases at J, with 12 bases between the two ends. In germline, CDR1 is KGHSH, CDR2 LQKENI. This CDR3 has 14 residues. For the CDR3, the DNA is TGTGCCAGCTCACCACCGAGGGGGTCGCGTGAGCAGTTCTTC. This translates into CASSPPRGSREQFF.

V is TRBV7-2 and J is TRBJ2-7; 9 bases agree with TRBD2. Germline V gives CDR1 SGHTA, CDR2 FQGNSA. J lost 2 bases, V lost 5 bases, and 10 bases had no gene match. This CDR3 is 16 amino acids long. CDR3 amino acids: CASSVHSGGNAYEQYF. DNA of the CDR3: TGTGCCAGCAGCGTTCATAGCGGGGGAAACGCCTACGAGCAGTACTTC.